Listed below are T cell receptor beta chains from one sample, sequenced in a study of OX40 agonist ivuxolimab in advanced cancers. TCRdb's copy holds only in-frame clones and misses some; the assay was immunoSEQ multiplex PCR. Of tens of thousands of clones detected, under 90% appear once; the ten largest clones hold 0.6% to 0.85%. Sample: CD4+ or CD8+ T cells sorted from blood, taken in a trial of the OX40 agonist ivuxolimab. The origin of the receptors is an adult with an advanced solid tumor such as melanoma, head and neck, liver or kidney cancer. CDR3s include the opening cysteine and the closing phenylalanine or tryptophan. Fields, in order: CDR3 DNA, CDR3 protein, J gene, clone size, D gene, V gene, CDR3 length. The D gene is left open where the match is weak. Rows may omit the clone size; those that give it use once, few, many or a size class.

CDR3 DNA: TGTGCCAGCAGCTTGGCCGGGACAGGGATATACAATGAGCAGTTCTTC
CDR3 protein: CASSLAGTGIYNEQFF
J gene: TRBJ2-1
clone size: .
D gene: TRBD1
V gene: TRBV11-1
CDR3 length: 16

CDR3 DNA: TGTGCCAGCAGCCTACAGCAGGGGGGCACTGAAGCTTTCTTT
CDR3 protein: CASSLQQGGTEAFF
J gene: TRBJ1-1
clone size: .
D gene: TRBD1
V gene: TRBV7-3
CDR3 length: 14

CDR3 DNA: TGTGCTAGCGGACAGGGCGCAAATAATTCACCCCTCCACTTT
CDR3 protein: CASGQGANNSPLHF
J gene: TRBJ1-6
clone size: .
D gene: TRBD1
V gene: TRBV12-5
CDR3 length: 14

CDR3 DNA: TGCGCCAGCAGCCAAGATATGAGGGGGTCTATTAACTATGGCTACACCTTC
CDR3 protein: CASSQDMRGSINYGYTF
J gene: TRBJ1-2
clone size: .
D gene: .
V gene: TRBV4-3
CDR3 length: 17

CDR3 DNA: TGTGCCAGCAGCGTAGGGGCAGGGGGAGAGACCCAGTACTTC
CDR3 protein: CASSVGAGGETQYF
J gene: TRBJ2-5
clone size: once
D gene: TRBD1
V gene: TRBV9
CDR3 length: 14

CDR3 DNA: TGTGCCAGCAGCTCCTTCCTCGGGACGGCGAACACTGAAGCTTTCTTT
CDR3 protein: CASSSFLGTANTEAFF
J gene: TRBJ1-1
clone size: .
D gene: .
V gene: TRBV5-4
CDR3 length: 16

CDR3 DNA: TGTGCCAGCAGCTTAGCCCCTGGACAGCCGAACGTCCTGACTTTC
CDR3 protein: CASSLAPGQPNVLTF
J gene: TRBJ2-6
clone size: .
D gene: .
V gene: TRBV7-9
CDR3 length: 15

CDR3 DNA: TGCGCCAGCAGCTCTTTGTCTAGCGGGACGAGGAACACTGAAGCTTTCTTT
CDR3 protein: CASSSLSSGTRNTEAFF
J gene: TRBJ1-1
clone size: .
D gene: .
V gene: TRBV4-3
CDR3 length: 17

CDR3 DNA: TGTGCCAGCAGTGAAAGAGAAAACACTGAAGCTTTCTTT
CDR3 protein: CASSERENTEAFF
J gene: TRBJ1-1
clone size: .
D gene: .
V gene: TRBV6-1
CDR3 length: 13

CDR3 DNA: TGCAGCGTTGAAGCCAATAACTATGGCTACACCTTC
CDR3 protein: CSVEANNYGYTF
J gene: TRBJ1-2
clone size: .
D gene: .
V gene: TRBV29-1
CDR3 length: 12

CDR3 DNA: TGTGCCAGCAGTGACGGGCTAGCGGCACACAATGAGCAGTTCTTC
CDR3 protein: CASSDGLAAHNEQFF
J gene: TRBJ2-1
clone size: .
D gene: TRBD2
V gene: TRBV6-1
CDR3 length: 15

CDR3 DNA: TGTGCCAGCAGTGGGGGAATAGGACTAGCCAAAAACATTCAGTACTTC
CDR3 protein: CASSGGIGLAKNIQYF
J gene: TRBJ2-4
clone size: .
D gene: .
V gene: TRBV2
CDR3 length: 16

CDR3 DNA: TGTGCCAGCCGTCGGACAGCCGGAAACACCATATATTTT
CDR3 protein: CASRRTAGNTIYF
J gene: TRBJ1-3
clone size: .
D gene: .
V gene: TRBV5-6
CDR3 length: 13

CDR3 DNA: TGTGCCAGCAGCCCCAGGAGGATTACTAACTATGGCTACACCTTC
CDR3 protein: CASSPRRITNYGYTF
J gene: TRBJ1-2
clone size: once
D gene: .
V gene: TRBV13
CDR3 length: 15

CDR3 DNA: TGCGCCAGCAGCTTGGGGGACAGTATGAACACTGAAGCTTTCTTT
CDR3 protein: CASSLGDSMNTEAFF
J gene: TRBJ1-1
clone size: few
D gene: TRBD1
V gene: TRBV5-1
CDR3 length: 15

CDR3 DNA: TGTGCCAGCAGCAAACGAACAGGGGAGGGAAACACCATATATTTT
CDR3 protein: CASSKRTGEGNTIYF
J gene: TRBJ1-3
clone size: .
D gene: TRBD1
V gene: TRBV7-2
CDR3 length: 15

CDR3 DNA: TGCGCCAGCAGCCAACAGGGTAGTCGGAGAAACACCATATATTTT
CDR3 protein: CASSQQGSRRNTIYF
J gene: TRBJ1-3
clone size: medium-sized
D gene: .
V gene: TRBV4-3
CDR3 length: 15

CDR3 DNA: TGTGCCAGCAGCTTATTAGGAGCGAACACTGAAGCTTTCTTT
CDR3 protein: CASSLLGANTEAFF
J gene: TRBJ1-1
clone size: .
D gene: .
V gene: TRBV7-2
CDR3 length: 14

CDR3 DNA: TGCAGCGTTGATCGTCTCCCCTATGGCTACACCTTC
CDR3 protein: CSVDRLPYGYTF
J gene: TRBJ1-2
clone size: .
D gene: .
V gene: TRBV29-1
CDR3 length: 12

CDR3 DNA: TGTGCCAGCAGTCCTGGGACTCTCAATCAGCCCCAGCATTTT
CDR3 protein: CASSPGTLNQPQHF
J gene: TRBJ1-5
clone size: .
D gene: .
V gene: TRBV6-1
CDR3 length: 14

CDR3 DNA: TGTGCCAGCAGCCCATCCCCTAGCGGGGGGGGAGAGACCCAGTACTTC
CDR3 protein: CASSPSPSGGGETQYF
J gene: TRBJ2-5
clone size: .
D gene: TRBD2
V gene: TRBV11-3
CDR3 length: 16

CDR3 DNA: TGTGCCAGCAGCTTGGTCGGGGGGCAAACTGAAGCTTTCTTT
CDR3 protein: CASSLVGGQTEAFF
J gene: TRBJ1-1
clone size: .
D gene: .
V gene: TRBV5-5
CDR3 length: 14

CDR3 DNA: TGTGCCAGCAGCCTAAGTGGAGTAGGGGAGCTGTTTTTT
CDR3 protein: CASSLSGVGELFF
J gene: TRBJ2-2
clone size: .
D gene: .
V gene: TRBV7-3
CDR3 length: 13

CDR3 DNA: TGTGCCATCCGCGGGAGCGGGGAAGAGACCCAGTACTTC
CDR3 protein: CAIRGSGEETQYF
J gene: TRBJ2-5
clone size: .
D gene: TRBD2
V gene: TRBV10-3
CDR3 length: 13

CDR3 DNA: TGCAGCGTAGAGGACCATTACGTGGACACTGAAGCTTTCTTT
CDR3 protein: CSVEDHYVDTEAFF
J gene: TRBJ1-1
clone size: few
D gene: .
V gene: TRBV29-1
CDR3 length: 14

CDR3 DNA: TGCGCCAGCAGCTTTGGGACTAGCGGGGGGTACAATGAGCAGTTCTTC
CDR3 protein: CASSFGTSGGYNEQFF
J gene: TRBJ2-1
clone size: .
D gene: TRBD2
V gene: TRBV5-1
CDR3 length: 16

CDR3 DNA: TGTGCCAGCAGCGAACAGGGGGCCCTCTATAATTCACCCCTCCACTTT
CDR3 protein: CASSEQGALYNSPLHF
J gene: TRBJ1-6
clone size: .
D gene: TRBD1
V gene: TRBV6-1
CDR3 length: 16

CDR3 DNA: TGTGCCAGCAGCTTAGTGAGGGCGGGATGGCTAGCCAAAAACATTCAGTACTTC
CDR3 protein: CASSLVRAGWLAKNIQYF
J gene: TRBJ2-4
clone size: .
D gene: .
V gene: TRBV7-9
CDR3 length: 18

CDR3 DNA: TGCGCCAGCAGTGAAGATCCCAGGGGGTCTAGGAAGACCCAGTACTTC
CDR3 protein: CASSEDPRGSRKTQYF
J gene: TRBJ2-5
clone size: .
D gene: TRBD1
V gene: TRBV10-1
CDR3 length: 16

CDR3 DNA: TGTGCCATCAGATCGGACAGGGGGAGGGTTGGCTACACCTTC
CDR3 protein: CAIRSDRGRVGYTF
J gene: TRBJ1-2
clone size: .
D gene: TRBD1
V gene: TRBV10-3
CDR3 length: 14